This is a list of T cell receptor beta chains from one sample in a study of cytomegalovirus exposure and HLA in healthy donors. Profiled with immunoSEQ multiplex PCR; TCRdb holds only in-frame clones, not every one. The profile covers about 140,000 clones, with around three quarters appearing a single time and about 1% taken by the ten largest. The sequencing sample was made of PBMCs. All receptors come from a man aged 18 to 30 in good health and CMV-seronegative. CDR3s include the opening cysteine and the closing phenylalanine or tryptophan. A D gene is named only where the DNA matches it firmly. Clone size appears in some rows only: once, few, many, or a class for an expanded clone.

d_call: -; v_call: TRBV4-3; clone_size: -; j_call: TRBJ1-2; cdr3_nt: TGCGCCAGCAGCCGACTCGGACTCAATGGAGTGTATGGCTACACCTTC; cdr3_aa: CASSRLGLNGVYGYTF
d_call: TRBD1; v_call: TRBV19; clone_size: -; j_call: TRBJ1-2; cdr3_nt: TGTGCCAGTAGTGGACAGGGAGGCGGCTACACCTTC; cdr3_aa: CASSGQGGGYTF
d_call: TRBD1; v_call: TRBV11-3; clone_size: -; j_call: TRBJ2-5; cdr3_nt: TGTGCCAGCAGCCAGGACAGGGGAGAGACCCAGTACTTC; cdr3_aa: CASSQDRGETQYF
d_call: -; v_call: TRBV11-3; clone_size: once; j_call: TRBJ2-2; cdr3_nt: TGTGCCAGCAGCGGCTCGAACACCGGGGAGCTGTTTTTT; cdr3_aa: CASSGSNTGELFF
d_call: -; v_call: TRBV9; clone_size: -; j_call: TRBJ2-7; cdr3_nt: TGTGCCAGCAGCACAGGGAATATGGGGTCGGAGCAGTACTTC; cdr3_aa: CASSTGNMGSEQYF
d_call: -; v_call: TRBV30; clone_size: -; j_call: TRBJ1-5; cdr3_nt: TGTGCCTGGAGGCCCAGGACAGCCCAGGGTCAGCCCCAGCATTTT; cdr3_aa: CAWRPRTAQGQPQHF
d_call: TRBD1; v_call: TRBV5-1; clone_size: once; j_call: TRBJ1-2; cdr3_nt: TGCGCCAGCAGCCTTCCGGGACAGGGAGGTAGCTACACCTTC; cdr3_aa: CASSLPGQGGSYTF
d_call: -; v_call: TRBV7-2; clone_size: -; j_call: TRBJ1-1; cdr3_nt: TGTGCCAGCAGCTTAGCGGGGGGAGTGAACACTGAAGCTTTCTTT; cdr3_aa: CASSLAGGVNTEAFF
d_call: TRBD1; v_call: TRBV7-2; clone_size: -; j_call: TRBJ1-1; cdr3_nt: TGTGCCAGCAGCTTAGTTGGGACAGGGTTCAAGAACACTGAAGCTTTCTTT; cdr3_aa: CASSLVGTGFKNTEAFF
d_call: -; v_call: TRBV2; clone_size: -; j_call: TRBJ1-5; cdr3_nt: TGTGCCAGCTCCCCCAGGGTTAGTGGCAATCAGCCCCAGCATTTT; cdr3_aa: CASSPRVSGNQPQHF
d_call: TRBD2; v_call: TRBV5-5; clone_size: -; j_call: TRBJ2-2; cdr3_nt: TGTGCCAGCAGCTCGACTAGCGGGGTGAGCACCGGGGAGCTGTTTTTT; cdr3_aa: CASSSTSGVSTGELFF
d_call: TRBD1; v_call: TRBV18; clone_size: -; j_call: TRBJ1-6; cdr3_nt: TGTGCCAGCTCACCTCTACCTCTAGGACAGGGGTATTCACCCCTCCACTTT; cdr3_aa: CASSPLPLGQGYSPLHF
d_call: TRBD1; v_call: TRBV7-6; clone_size: -; j_call: TRBJ2-1; cdr3_nt: TGTGCCAGCAGCTTACGGACAGGGCAGCATGAGCAGTTCTTC; cdr3_aa: CASSLRTGQHEQFF
d_call: -; v_call: TRBV7-9; clone_size: -; j_call: TRBJ2-7; cdr3_nt: TGTGCCAGCAGCTTCGATCCCACCCGGGGAGGACTGGACGAGCAGTACTTC; cdr3_aa: CASSFDPTRGGLDEQYF
d_call: -; v_call: TRBV21-1; clone_size: once; j_call: TRBJ1-6; cdr3_nt: TGTGCCAGCAAGGAGGGCTTGAGGTCACCCCTCCACTTT; cdr3_aa: CASKEGLRSPLHF
d_call: -; v_call: TRBV7-8; clone_size: -; j_call: TRBJ2-6; cdr3_nt: TGTGCCAGCAGCTTAAGGGCGAGGGTTACTCCTGGGGCCAACGTCCTGACTTTC; cdr3_aa: CASSLRARVTPGANVLTF
d_call: -; v_call: TRBV5-5; clone_size: -; j_call: TRBJ1-5; cdr3_nt: TGTGCCAGCAGCTTGGCACAGGGACACATAGGCAATCAGCCCCAGCATTTT; cdr3_aa: CASSLAQGHIGNQPQHF
d_call: -; v_call: TRBV4-3; clone_size: -; j_call: TRBJ2-5; cdr3_nt: TGCGCCAGCAGCCAACTGGGGGGGGCTGGGGAGACCCAGTACTTC; cdr3_aa: CASSQLGGAGETQYF
d_call: -; v_call: TRBV4-3; clone_size: -; j_call: TRBJ1-2; cdr3_nt: TGCGCCAGCAGCCAAGAAATTGGCAGTACTATGGCTACCACCTTC; cdr3_aa: CASSQEIGSTMATTF
d_call: -; v_call: TRBV7-7; clone_size: -; j_call: TRBJ2-7; cdr3_nt: TGTGCTAGCAGCCCGGGAACAGATAGCTCCTACGAGCAGTACTTC; cdr3_aa: CASSPGTDSSYEQYF
d_call: TRBD1; v_call: TRBV18; clone_size: -; j_call: TRBJ1-6; cdr3_nt: TGTGCCAGCTCACCATCGGGACAGGCTTCACCCCTCCACTTT; cdr3_aa: CASSPSGQASPLHF
d_call: -; v_call: TRBV4-3; clone_size: -; j_call: TRBJ2-1; cdr3_nt: TGCGCCAGCAGCCAAGTCAGGATTTGGGACAATGAGCAGTTCTTC; cdr3_aa: CASSQVRIWDNEQFF
d_call: -; v_call: TRBV10-3; clone_size: -; j_call: TRBJ1-3; cdr3_nt: TGTGCCACCACTAGCTTCGGCGCCTCTGGAAACACCATATATTTT; cdr3_aa: CATTSFGASGNTIYF
d_call: -; v_call: TRBV27; clone_size: -; j_call: TRBJ2-1; cdr3_nt: TGTGCCAGCAGTTTATTAAGGGGAAGAACTTACAATGAGCAGTTCTTC; cdr3_aa: CASSLLRGRTYNEQFF
d_call: TRBD1; v_call: TRBV5-1; clone_size: -; j_call: TRBJ1-1; cdr3_nt: TGCGCCAGCAGCAATGGACAGGGGATGACGGAAGCTTTCTTT; cdr3_aa: CASSNGQGMTEAFF
d_call: TRBD1; v_call: TRBV11-2; clone_size: -; j_call: TRBJ1-2; cdr3_nt: TGTGCCAGCAGCCCGAGGACGGGGCAGGGGGCCGCTGGATATGGCTACACCTTC; cdr3_aa: CASSPRTGQGAAGYGYTF
d_call: -; v_call: TRBV6-1; clone_size: -; j_call: TRBJ1-3; cdr3_nt: TGTGCCAGCAACGCCTACTCTGGAAACACCATATATTTT; cdr3_aa: CASNAYSGNTIYF
d_call: -; v_call: TRBV7-2; clone_size: -; j_call: TRBJ1-1; cdr3_nt: TGTGCCAGCAGCTTTTCGGGGAGGAACACTGAAGCTTTCTTT; cdr3_aa: CASSFSGRNTEAFF
d_call: TRBD1; v_call: TRBV7-2; clone_size: -; j_call: TRBJ1-2; cdr3_nt: TGTGCCAGCAGCTTAGATCCCGGGACAGTTCATAACTATGGCTACACCTTC; cdr3_aa: CASSLDPGTVHNYGYTF
d_call: -; v_call: TRBV5-1; clone_size: -; j_call: TRBJ2-1; cdr3_nt: TGCGCCAGCAGCCCCGGGTTAGAGCAGTTCTTC; cdr3_aa: CASSPGLEQFF
d_call: -; v_call: TRBV19; clone_size: -; j_call: TRBJ1-2; cdr3_nt: TGTGCCAGTAACGAGCACAACTATGGCTACACCTTC; cdr3_aa: CASNEHNYGYTF
d_call: TRBD1; v_call: TRBV4-3; clone_size: -; j_call: TRBJ1-2; cdr3_nt: TGCGCCAGCAGCCAATATACGGGACAGGGGGCTTTTGGCTACACCTTC; cdr3_aa: CASSQYTGQGAFGYTF
d_call: TRBD1; v_call: TRBV7-9; clone_size: -; j_call: TRBJ2-7; cdr3_nt: TGTTCCAGCAGCATCTTTTGGGGGACAGGCGGCTCCGAGCAGTACTTC; cdr3_aa: CSSSIFWGTGGSEQYF
d_call: -; v_call: TRBV11-2; clone_size: -; j_call: TRBJ1-1; cdr3_nt: TGTGCCAGCAGCCTCCCTGGGCCCAGAGAAGCTTTCTTT; cdr3_aa: CASSLPGPREAFF
d_call: -; v_call: TRBV5-6; clone_size: -; j_call: TRBJ2-5; cdr3_nt: TGTGCCAGCAGCTACATGACAGGACTCAAGGGTGTCGAGACCCAGTACTTC; cdr3_aa: CASSYMTGLKGVETQYF
d_call: TRBD1; v_call: TRBV18; clone_size: -; j_call: TRBJ1-1; cdr3_nt: TGTGCCAGCTCACCCATGGTCCCGGGACAGGGGAGGGCCACTGAAGCTTTCTTT; cdr3_aa: CASSPMVPGQGRATEAFF
d_call: TRBD1; v_call: TRBV4-3; clone_size: -; j_call: TRBJ2-6; cdr3_nt: TGCGCCAGCAGCCAAGAGACAGGGGCTGGGGCCAACGTCCTGACTTTC; cdr3_aa: CASSQETGAGANVLTF